This T cell receptor beta chain comes out of a study of blood T cell repertoires in COVID-19. The overall study: Collection of acute and convalescent COVID-19 samples took place in the United States, Italy and Spain.

Between the trimmed V and J ends, which lost 6 bases and 0 bases, there was a span of 12 bases. Germline V gene sequence: CDR1 MNHEY, CDR2 SVGAGI. CDR3 length: 15 residues. This clone occurred a few times. Authors' processing steps: Counts of nucleated cells, estimated from reference gene primer amplification, were obtained. Assay: immunoSEQ multiplex PCR; the TCRdb copy retains only in-frame clones and omits some. V and J calls plus clone size are reproduced from that table; the DNA served to infer D and trimming. The sample includes fewer than 80,000 clones, about four fifths of them seen just once.

V usage is TRBV6-5 and J usage is TRBJ2-1, with D perhaps TRBD2 (5 bases). The sequence was obtained from a woman of 80 years or more with acute or convalescent COVID-19. The sequenced sample consisted of peripheral blood. The CDR3 protein is CASSGESGSYNEQFF. CDR3 nucleotide sequence: TGTGCCAGCAGCGGGGAGTCGGGCTCCTACAATGAGCAGTTCTTC.